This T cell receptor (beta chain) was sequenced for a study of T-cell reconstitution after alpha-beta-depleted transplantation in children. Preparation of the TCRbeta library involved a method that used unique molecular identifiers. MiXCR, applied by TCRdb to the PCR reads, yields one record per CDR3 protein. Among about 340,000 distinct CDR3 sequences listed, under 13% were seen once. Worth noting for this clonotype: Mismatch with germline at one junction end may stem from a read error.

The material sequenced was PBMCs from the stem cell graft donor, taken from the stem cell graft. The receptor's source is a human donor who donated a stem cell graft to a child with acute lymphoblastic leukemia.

The CDR3 sequence: CASDIKGQGNSGYTF. The CDR3 DNA reads TGCGCCAGCGACATAAAAGGACAGGGAAACTCTGGCTACACCTTC. V gene TRBV10-2 combines with J gene TRBJ1-2; 8 bases agree with TRBD1. Germline CDR1 is WSHSY and CDR2 is SAAADI. The CDR3 has 15 residues.